This T cell receptor beta chain was sequenced in a study of blood T cells in healthy people across ages. From germline, CDR1 is SQVTM and CDR2 ANQGSEA. CDR3 length: 12 amino acids. Study-wide findings and caveats: Higher diversity, along with more naive CD4+ cells, distinguished long-lived donors from aged donors.

A note on this clonotype: Antigen specificity is unknown. A read error may produce the germline difference seen at one junction end.

A sample-barcoded 5' primer and a J-beta primer mix were used in a second PCR of roughly 6 to 11 cycles. MiXCR, applied by TCRdb to the 5' RACE reads, yields one record per CDR3 protein. The data show more than 800,000 distinct CDR3 sequences, around 43% seen once. The genes are TRBV29-1 and TRBJ2-3; D is perhaps TRBD1 (5 bases). This TCR was sampled from a woman aged 55-70 years in good health. Sequenced material: blood. DNA for the CDR3: TGCAGCGTTCGACAGAGCACAGATACGCGGTATTTT. As protein: CSVRQSTDTRYF.